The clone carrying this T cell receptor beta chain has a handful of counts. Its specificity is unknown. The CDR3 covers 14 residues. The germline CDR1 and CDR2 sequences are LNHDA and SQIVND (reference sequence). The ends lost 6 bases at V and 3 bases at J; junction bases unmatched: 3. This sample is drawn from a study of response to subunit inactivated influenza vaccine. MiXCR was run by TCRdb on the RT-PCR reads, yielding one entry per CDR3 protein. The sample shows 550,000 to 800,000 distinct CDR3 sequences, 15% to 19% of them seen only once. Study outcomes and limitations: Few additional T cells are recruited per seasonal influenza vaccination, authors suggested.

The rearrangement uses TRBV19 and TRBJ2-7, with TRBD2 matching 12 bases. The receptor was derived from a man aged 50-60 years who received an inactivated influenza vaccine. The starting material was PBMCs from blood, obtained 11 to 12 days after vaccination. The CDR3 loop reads CASSWTSGVYEQYF. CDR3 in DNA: TGTGCCAGTAGCTGGACTAGCGGGGTCTACGAGCAGTACTTC.